This TCR beta chain was recorded in a study of CD8+CD57+ T cells in acquired aplastic anemia. Sequencing involved patients with CD8+CD57+ cell expansion previously shown by flow cytometry. Patients had undergone no therapy by the time their blood was sampled. Genomic DNA, serving as template, underwent TCR beta VDJ and CDR3 profiling. TCRdb called the reads again in MiXCR, with one record for every CDR3 protein. The table records some 170,000 distinct CDR3 sequences, 50% to 65% of them present only once. Study-wide points: Patients shared twenty-nine CD8+ CDR3 sequences with controls. Patients showed no significant difference from controls in CD8+ Simpson's diversity.

About this clonotype: As yet, its antigen is unknown. At one end, the junction sequence differs from germline, possibly due to a read error.

This CDR3 comprises 14 residues. Germline lookup yields CDR1 LNHNV and CDR2 YYDKDF (reference sequence). This chain uses TRBV15 with TRBJ2-7; 10 positions match TRBD2. This clonotype was sampled from a human donor with aplastic anemia. The sequencing sample was made of sorted CD4+, CD8+, or CD8+CD57+ T cells (not recorded which) from PBMCs. This CDR3 reads CATSRASGSYEQCF. The CDR3 DNA reads as TGTGCCACCAGCAGAGCTAGCGGGAGCTACGAGCAGTGCTTC.